Listed below are T cell receptor beta chains from one sample, sequenced in a study of blood T cell repertoires in COVID-19. Clones were read by immunoSEQ multiplex PCR, and TCRdb kept only the in-frame ones, dropping some. The data hold approximately 190,000 clones, with around 87% observed a single time. Sequencing input: PBMCs or T cells enriched from blood (not recorded which). These receptors originate from a middle-aged woman in a cohort exposed to, infected with or recovered from COVID-19 (not recorded which). The CDR3 runs from the conserved cysteine through the conserved F or W. D genes are given only for firm matches. Size values are once, few and many counts, or a class for expanded clones, and some rows have none.

v_call	clone_size	j_call	d_call	cdr3_aa	cdr3_nt
TRBV5-5	once	TRBJ2-2	TRBD2	CASSLAPSGGAWELFF	TGTGCCAGCAGCTTGGCCCCTAGCGGGGGGGCGTGGGAGCTGTTTTTT
TRBV5-5	NA	TRBJ2-5	NA	CASSRTAETQYF	TGTGCCAGCAGCCGTACCGCGGAGACCCAGTACTTC
TRBV4-1	NA	TRBJ1-5	NA	CASSQRGISDEGSNQPQHF	TGCGCCAGCAGCCAAAGGGGGATCTCGGATGAGGGCAGCAATCAGCCCCAGCATTTT
TRBV19	NA	TRBJ2-3	NA	CASRNRASTDTQYF	TGTGCCAGTAGGAACAGGGCGAGCACAGATACGCAGTATTTT
TRBV20-1	NA	TRBJ1-2	TRBD1	CSASGDSNYGYTF	TGCAGTGCTAGTGGGGACAGTAACTATGGCTACACCTTC
TRBV7-9	NA	TRBJ1-3	NA	CASSARGPASSGNTIYF	TGTGCCAGCAGCGCCAGAGGGCCGGCGAGCTCTGGAAACACCATATATTTT
TRBV27	NA	TRBJ2-7	TRBD2	CASSRGLADRAIYEQYF	TGTGCCAGCAGCCGTGGACTAGCGGACCGAGCAATCTACGAGCAGTACTTC
TRBV11-2	once	TRBJ1-2	NA	CASSSTLQINYGYTF	TGTGCCAGCAGCTCCACGCTCCAGATTAACTATGGCTACACCTTC
TRBV3-1/TRBV3-2	NA	TRBJ2-7	TRBD2	CASSPGTSGLSYEQYF	TGTGCCAGCAGTCCCGGGACTAGCGGTCTATCCTACGAGCAGTACTTC
TRBV5-1	NA	TRBJ1-2	TRBD1	CASSLDRYYGYTF	TGCGCCAGCAGCCTGGACAGGTACTATGGCTACACCTTC
TRBV10-3	NA	TRBJ1-1	NA	CAISGFISQNTEAFF	TGTGCCATCAGTGGATTCATAAGCCAAAACACTGAAGCTTTCTTT
TRBV5-1	NA	TRBJ2-1	TRBD2	CASSLVRSSGGDEQFF	TGCGCCAGCAGCTTGGTAAGGTCTAGCGGGGGAGATGAGCAGTTCTTC
TRBV5-4	NA	TRBJ1-2	NA	CASSFTGQDYGYTF	TGTGCCAGCAGCTTCACAGGGCAGGACTATGGCTACACCTTC
TRBV6-5	NA	TRBJ1-2	TRBD1	CASTTGYGYTF	TGTGCCAGCACGACAGGGTATGGCTACACCTTC
TRBV5-1	NA	TRBJ1-4	NA	CASSFHPGDEKLFF	TGCGCCAGCAGCTTTCACCCAGGGGACGAAAAACTGTTTTTT
TRBV5-6	few	TRBJ2-7	NA	CASSLDRRDEQYF	TGTGCCAGCAGTTTGGACAGGAGGGATGAGCAGTACTTC
TRBV5-5	NA	TRBJ1-1	NA	CASSRGAVNTEAFF	TGTGCCAGCAGCCGTGGGGCCGTGAACACTGAAGCTTTCTTT
TRBV27	few	TRBJ2-7	NA	CASSKLPRGLASYEQYF	TGTGCCAGCAGCAAACTCCCAAGGGGACTGGCATCCTACGAGCAGTACTTC
TRBV29-1	NA	TRBJ2-1	TRBD2	CSVDSGRALNEQFF	TGCAGCGTGGATAGCGGGAGGGCCCTCAATGAGCAGTTCTTC
TRBV6-5	NA	TRBJ2-1	NA	CASSYGSAAYNEQFF	TGTGCCAGCAGTTACGGTAGCGCTGCCTACAATGAGCAGTTCTTC
TRBV5-1	NA	TRBJ2-1	TRBD2	CATRGASGSYEQFF	TGCGCCACTAGGGGGGCTAGCGGGAGTTATGAGCAGTTCTTC
TRBV7-9	NA	TRBJ2-7	TRBD2	CASSSATSGNPYEQYF	TGTGCCAGCAGCTCTGCAACTAGCGGTAACCCCTACGAGCAGTACTTC
TRBV11-2	NA	TRBJ2-7	TRBD1	CASSPRDRELGYEQYF	TGTGCCAGCAGCCCCCGGGACAGGGAGCTAGGGTACGAGCAGTACTTC
TRBV21-1	many	TRBJ2-7	NA	CASSTPPRGEQYF	TGTGCCAGCAGCACCCCCCCCAGGGGCGAGCAGTACTTC
TRBV6-2/TRBV6-3	NA	TRBJ2-1	NA	CASSYSKAGPDNEQFF	TGTGCCAGCAGTTACTCGAAGGCAGGCCCAGACAATGAGCAGTTCTTC
TRBV6-1	once	TRBJ1-5	NA	CASSERGISNQPQHF	TGTGCCAGCAGTGAACGGGGAATAAGCAATCAGCCCCAGCATTTT
TRBV11-1	NA	TRBJ1-3	NA	CASKRDSGNTIYF	TGTGCCAGCAAGCGGGACTCTGGAAACACCATATATTTT
TRBV29-1	NA	TRBJ2-1	TRBD2	CSGSLAGAYNEQFF	TGCAGCGGGAGCCTAGCGGGGGCCTACAATGAGCAGTTCTTC